Listed below are T cell receptor beta chains from one sample, sequenced in a study of blood T cell repertoires in COVID-19. The method was immunoSEQ multiplex PCR; TCRdb's version includes in-frame clones alone and lacks a portion of them. The data hold approximately 250,000 clones, with about 81% observed a single time. The sequencing input was PBMCs or T cells enriched from blood (not recorded which). Source of these receptors: a man aged 25 to 45 with acute COVID-19. Both conserved end residues are part of each CDR3. The D gene is left open where the match is weak. A clone size is listed for some rows: how often the clone was seen (once, few, many), or a class if it is expanded.

d_gene	v_gene	j_gene	abundance	CDR3aa
.	TRBV7-3	TRBJ1-1	.	CASSFGQGNTEAFF
.	TRBV30	TRBJ2-3	.	CAWSEFERGGTDTQYF
.	TRBV6-5	TRBJ2-2	few	CANRPANTGELFF
TRBD2	TRBV11-3	TRBJ2-1	.	CASSRLGRAGDNEQFF
TRBD1	TRBV6-5	TRBJ2-1	.	CASSPPTGEYNEQFF
.	TRBV9	TRBJ2-1	.	CASSVDGNSYNEQFF
.	TRBV18	TRBJ1-5	.	CASSPQLSNQPQHF
TRBD1	TRBV6-5	TRBJ1-5	.	CATKPGAGGSTQHF
.	TRBV19	TRBJ1-1	.	CASRAQGPPTDEAFF
TRBD2	TRBV15	TRBJ2-3	.	CATSRPGLAGAGTDTQYF
.	TRBV9	TRBJ1-5	.	CASSALGGYNQPQHF
.	TRBV7-9	TRBJ1-4	.	CASSPQRGRNEKLFF
TRBD1	TRBV6-5	TRBJ1-6	few	CASRGGQDNSPLHF
TRBD1	TRBV9	TRBJ1-1	.	CASSVELGDRGNTEAFF
TRBD2	TRBV9	TRBJ2-1	.	CASSVDTSGRRNEQFF
.	TRBV15	TRBJ2-2	.	CATSRGGPSTGELFF
.	TRBV24-1	TRBJ2-2	few	CATSRGTGELFF
.	TRBV7-9	TRBJ1-3	.	CASSQSRGISGNTIYF
.	TRBV5-1	TRBJ1-4	.	CASSRGGSGEKLFF
.	TRBV5-1	TRBJ2-5	.	CASSFGSGRQETQYF
TRBD1	TRBV4-1	TRBJ1-5	once	CASSLRTGDNQPQHF
.	TRBV10-2	TRBJ1-5	.	CASSVSTVDQPQHF
TRBD1	TRBV6-5	TRBJ1-5	.	CASRPGQGAVQPQHF